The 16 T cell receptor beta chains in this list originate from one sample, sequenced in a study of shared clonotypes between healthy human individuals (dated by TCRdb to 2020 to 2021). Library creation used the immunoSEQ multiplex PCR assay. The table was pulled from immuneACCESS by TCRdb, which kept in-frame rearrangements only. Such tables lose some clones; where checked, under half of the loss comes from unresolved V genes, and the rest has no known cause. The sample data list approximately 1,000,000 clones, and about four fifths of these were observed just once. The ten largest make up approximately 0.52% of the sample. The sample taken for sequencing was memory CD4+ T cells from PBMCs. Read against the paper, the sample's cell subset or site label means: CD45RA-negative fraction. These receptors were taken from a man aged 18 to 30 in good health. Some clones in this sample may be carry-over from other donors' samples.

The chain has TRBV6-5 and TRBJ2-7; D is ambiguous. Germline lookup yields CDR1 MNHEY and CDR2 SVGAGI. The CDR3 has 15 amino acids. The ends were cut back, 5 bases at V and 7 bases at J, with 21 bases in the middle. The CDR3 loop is CASSREGILQGEQYF. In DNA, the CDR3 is TGTGCCAGCAGTCGAGAAGGCATTCTCCAAGGGGAGCAGTACTTC.

CDR3 nucleotide sequence: TGTGCCAGCAGCCCCCTTGGGGCCAACGTCCTGACTTTC. This codes for CASSPLGANVLTF. This chain uses TRBV11-2 with TRBJ2-6; D uncertain. Germline CDR1 reads SGHAT; CDR2 reads FQNNGV. Trimming stripped 5 bases from V and 3 bases from J, with 5 bases between. The CDR3 has 13 amino acids. The entire variable domain, with the rest obtained from reference TRBV11-2 and TRBJ2-6, is as follows: EAGVAQSPRYKIIEKRQSVAFWCNPISGHATLYWYQQILGQGPKLLIQFQNNGVVDDSQLPKDRFSAERLKGVDSTLKIQPAKLEDSAVYLCASSPLGANVLTFGAGSRLTVL.

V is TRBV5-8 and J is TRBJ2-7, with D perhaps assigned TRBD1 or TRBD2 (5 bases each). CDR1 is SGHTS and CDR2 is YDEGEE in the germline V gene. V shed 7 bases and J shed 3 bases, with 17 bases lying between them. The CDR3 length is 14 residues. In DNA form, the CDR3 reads TGTGCCAGCGGCCTGGGACCCTCCTTCTACGAGCAGTACTTC. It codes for CASGLGPSFYEQYF.

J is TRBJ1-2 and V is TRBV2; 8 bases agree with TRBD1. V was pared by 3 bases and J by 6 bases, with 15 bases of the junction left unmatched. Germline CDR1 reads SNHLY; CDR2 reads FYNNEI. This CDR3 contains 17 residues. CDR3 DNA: TGTGCCAGCAGTGAGGCGATCTGGACAGGGATGGGAGATGGCTACACCTTC. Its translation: CASSEAIWTGMGDGYTF. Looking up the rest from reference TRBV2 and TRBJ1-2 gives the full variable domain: EPEVTQTPSHQVTQMGQEVILRCVPISNHLYFYWYRQILGQKVEFLVSFYNNEISEKSEIFDDQFSVERPDGSNFTLKIRSTKLEDSAMYFCASSEAIWTGMGDGYTFGSGTRLTVV.

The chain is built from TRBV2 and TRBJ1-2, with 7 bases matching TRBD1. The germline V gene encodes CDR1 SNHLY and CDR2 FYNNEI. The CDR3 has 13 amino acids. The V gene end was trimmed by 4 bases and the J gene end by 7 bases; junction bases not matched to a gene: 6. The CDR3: CASSATGFRGYTF. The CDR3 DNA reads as TGTGCCAGCAGTGCGACAGGGTTCCGTGGCTACACCTTC.

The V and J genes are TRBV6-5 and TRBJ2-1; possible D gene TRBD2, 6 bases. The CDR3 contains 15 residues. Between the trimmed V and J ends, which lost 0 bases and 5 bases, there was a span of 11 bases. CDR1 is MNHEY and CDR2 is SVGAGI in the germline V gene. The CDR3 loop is CASSYSTAGDNEQFF. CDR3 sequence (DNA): TGTGCCAGCAGTTACTCGACAGCGGGCGACAATGAGCAGTTCTTC.

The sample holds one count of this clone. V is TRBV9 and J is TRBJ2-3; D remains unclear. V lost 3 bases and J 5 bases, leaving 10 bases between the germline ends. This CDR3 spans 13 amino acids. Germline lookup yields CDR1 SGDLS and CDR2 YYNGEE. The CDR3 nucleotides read TGTGCCAGCAGCGCCCGGCCCGTAGATACGCAGTATTTT. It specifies CASSARPVDTQYF. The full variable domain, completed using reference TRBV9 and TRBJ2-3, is DSGVTQTPKHLITATGQRVTLRCSPRSGDLSVYWYQQSLDQGLQFLIQYYNGEERAKGNILERFSAQQFPDLHSELNLSSLELGDSALYFCASSARPVDTQYFGPGTRLTVL.

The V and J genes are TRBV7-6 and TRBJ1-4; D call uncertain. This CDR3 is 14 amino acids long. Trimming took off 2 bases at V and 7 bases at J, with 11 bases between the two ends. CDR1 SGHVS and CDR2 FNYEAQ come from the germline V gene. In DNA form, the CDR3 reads TGTGCCAGCAGCTTATCAGGTCTTGGTGAAAAACTGTTTTTT. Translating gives CASSLSGLGEKLFF.

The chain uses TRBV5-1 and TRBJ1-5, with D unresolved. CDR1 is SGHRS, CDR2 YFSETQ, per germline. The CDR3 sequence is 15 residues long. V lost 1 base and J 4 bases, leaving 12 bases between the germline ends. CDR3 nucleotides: TGCGCCAGCAGCTTGTGGGGAGCCCTTAATCAGCCCCAGCATTTT. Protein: CASSLWGALNQPQHF.

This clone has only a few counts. The CDR3 coding sequence is TGCGCCAGCAGCCCAAGGACAGGCTCGAACACCGGGGAGCTGTTTTTT. The encoded protein is CASSPRTGSNTGELFF. The genes are TRBV5-1 and TRBJ2-2; 7 nucleotides match TRBD1. This CDR3 comprises 16 residues. Germline loops: CDR1 SGHRS, CDR2 YFSETQ. J gave up 0 bases and V 4 bases, and 6 bases lay outside the gene matches.

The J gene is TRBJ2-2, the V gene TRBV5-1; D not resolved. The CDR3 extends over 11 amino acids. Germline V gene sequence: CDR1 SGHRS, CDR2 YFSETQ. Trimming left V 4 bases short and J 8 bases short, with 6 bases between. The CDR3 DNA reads TGCGCCAGCAGCATCACAGGGGAGCTGTTTTTT. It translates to CASSITGELFF.

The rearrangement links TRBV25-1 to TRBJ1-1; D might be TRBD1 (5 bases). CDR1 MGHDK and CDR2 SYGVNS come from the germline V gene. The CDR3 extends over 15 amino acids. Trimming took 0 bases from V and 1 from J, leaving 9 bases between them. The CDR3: CASSEYGGGNTEAFF. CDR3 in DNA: TGTGCCAGCAGTGAATACGGGGGGGGGAACACTGAAGCTTTCTTT.

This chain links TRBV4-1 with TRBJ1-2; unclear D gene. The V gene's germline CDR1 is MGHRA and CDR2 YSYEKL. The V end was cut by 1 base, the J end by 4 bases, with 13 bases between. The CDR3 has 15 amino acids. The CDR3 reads CASSQAILLGYGYTF. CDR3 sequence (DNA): TGCGCCAGCAGCCAAGCGATCCTTTTGGGCTATGGCTACACCTTC.

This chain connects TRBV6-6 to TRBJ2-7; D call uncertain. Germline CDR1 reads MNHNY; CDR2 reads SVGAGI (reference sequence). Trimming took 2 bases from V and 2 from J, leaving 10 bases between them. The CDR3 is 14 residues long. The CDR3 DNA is TGTGCCAGCAGTTACACGCCAGGTACCTACGAGCAGTACTTC. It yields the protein CASSYTPGTYEQYF.

CDR3 DNA: TGTGCCAGCCGGCTCGTCGGAGGAAACATTCAGTACTTC. Protein: CASRLVGGNIQYF. The rearrangement joins TRBV5-6 to TRBJ2-4, with D possibly being TRBD2 (5 bases). This CDR3 has 13 amino acids. Germline CDR1 SGHDT, CDR2 YYEEEE. The V gene lost 7 bases and the J gene lost 6 bases, with 14 bases spanning the gap.

The CDR3 is CASSLGPDTTQYF. Written as DNA, the CDR3 is TGTGCCAGCAGCTTAGGCCCAGACACGACGCAGTACTTC. V usage is TRBV7-7 and J usage is TRBJ2-7; unclear D gene. V was cut by 1 base and J by 9 bases, with 13 bases left in between. Germline CDR1 reads SSHAT; CDR2 reads FNYEAQ (reference sequence). The CDR3 consists of 13 residues.